The rows below give T cell receptor beta chains drawn from one sample of a study of T cell repertoires in cytomegalovirus infection. TCRdb reprocessed the reads with MiXCR, giving one entry per CDR3 protein. The sample lists about 130,000 distinct CDR3 sequences; around 32% were seen once. These receptors have no known antigen. The sequenced sample was CD8+ T cells from cultured PBMCs, obtained from culture after CMV antigen stimulation. The receptor source for this set is a human donor in good health (CMV status not recorded). Some clones in this sample may be carry-over from other donors' samples. CDR3s include the opening cysteine and the closing phenylalanine or tryptophan. The D gene is left open where the match is weak. Expanded clones get a size class; other rows say once, few or many, or leave the size out.

J gene	CDR3 length	V gene	clone size	D gene	CDR3 DNA	CDR3 protein
TRBJ2-5	14	TRBV6-8	few	.	TGTGCCAGCAGTTACTCGGGTTTGCAAGAGACCCAGTACTTC	CASSYSGLQETQYF
TRBJ2-2	14	TRBV7-3	.	.	TGTCCCAGCAGCTTACCCGAGGACACCGGGGAGCTGTTTTTT	CPSSLPEDTGELFF
TRBJ2-3	14	TRBV12-3/TRBV12-4	.	.	TGTGCCAGCACCGAGGGGGGGCACAGAGATACGCAGTATTTT	CASTEGGHRDTQYF
TRBJ2-5	15	TRBV7-4	.	.	TGTGCCAGCAGCTCCTCGGGGCTCCCACAAGAGACCCAGTACTTC	CASSSSGLPQETQYF
TRBJ1-1	14	TRBV12-3/TRBV12-4	.	.	TGTGCCAGCAGTTTTTGGCCCATCGGCCCTGAAGCTTTCTTT	CASSFWPIGPEAFF
TRBJ2-1	11	TRBV5-1	once	.	TGCGCCAGCAGCTTTGGGGGTGAGCAGTTCTTC	CASSFGGEQFF
TRBJ2-7	15	TRBV5-8	.	.	TGTGCCAGCAGCTCCCTGACAGAGAGCTCCTACGAGCAGTACTTC	CASSSLTESSYEQYF
TRBJ1-1	14	TRBV7-2	.	.	TGTGCCAGCAGCTTGCGGGTCCTAGGAACTGAAGCTTTCTTT	CASSLRVLGTEAFF
TRBJ2-7	16	TRBV5-4	.	TRBD2	TGTGCCAGCAGCTTGGCCGGGCGGGGGGGCCAGAACGAGCAGTACTTC	CASSLAGRGGQNEQYF
TRBJ1-5	17	TRBV7-2	few	TRBD1	TGTGCCAGCAGCATTACAGGGGGGGGATATAGCAATCAGCCCCAGCATTTT	CASSITGGGYSNQPQHF
TRBJ2-7	14	TRBV7-6	many	TRBD1	TGTGCCAGCAGCCTACCTGGACAGGGCTACGAGCAGTACTTC	CASSLPGQGYEQYF
TRBJ1-1	15	TRBV7-2	many	.	TGTGCCAGCAGCTTAGCTCCAGACATGAACACTGAAGCTTTCTTT	CASSLAPDMNTEAFF
TRBJ2-1	15	TRBV19	.	.	TGTGCCAGTAGTATGGTGGGGTCCGGGGCAAATGAGCAGTTCTTC	CASSMVGSGANEQFF
TRBJ1-1	15	TRBV11-1	few	.	TGTGCCAGCAGCTTAGTTTCCTTAATGAACACTGAAGCTTTCTTT	CASSLVSLMNTEAFF
TRBJ2-1	22	TRBV28	many	TRBD2	TGTGCCAGCAGTTTAGCCTTTTTCCAGGGGGCTCCAGCGGGGGGGCCCTACAATGAGCAGTTCTTC	CASSLAFFQGAPAGGPYNEQFF
TRBJ2-1	17	TRBV27	.	TRBD1	TGTGCCAGCAGTTTAACGACAGGGGACAGGGGGTTGGATGAGCAGTTCTTC	CASSLTTGDRGLDEQFF
TRBJ1-2	13	TRBV20-1	.	.	TGCAGTGCTAGTGTGAGTCTAACATATGGCTACACCTTC	CSASVSLTYGYTF
TRBJ1-6	13	TRBV27	few	.	TGTGCCAGCAGTTACGGGGGGCTTTCACCCCTCCACTTT	CASSYGGLSPLHF
TRBJ1-5	18	TRBV5-5	.	.	TGTGCCAGCAGCTTGGAAGTATGGGTGGGTTATAGCAATCAGCCCCAGCATTTT	CASSLEVWVGYSNQPQHF
TRBJ2-7	10	TRBV2	.	.	TGTGCCAGCAGTTCCTACGAGCAGTACTTC	CASSSYEQYF
TRBJ2-5	14	TRBV7-9	few	.	TGTGCCAGCAGCCTAGGACTGTTGCGGGAGACCCAGTACTTC	CASSLGLLRETQYF
TRBJ1-1	12	TRBV24-1	.	.	TGTGCCACCAGTGAAGGGAACACTGAAGCTTTCTTT	CATSEGNTEAFF
TRBJ2-3	20	TRBV7-6	many	TRBD2	TGTGCCAGCAGCTTTATTTTTGTTGGGGATAGCGGGGGGGCTCCAGATACGCAGTATTTT	CASSFIFVGDSGGAPDTQYF
TRBJ2-5	11	TRBV12-3/TRBV12-4	.	.	TGTGCCAGCCTGGAGAAAGAGACCCAGTACTTC	CASLEKETQYF
TRBJ2-5	18	TRBV7-8	many	.	TGTGCCAGCAGCTTAGTGGAAAGGGAGACGGGGGCAGGGGAGACCCAGTACTTC	CASSLVERETGAGETQYF
TRBJ2-7	16	TRBV28	few	TRBD2	TGTGCCAGCAGTTTTCCTAGCGGGGGTGCATCCTACGAGCAGTACTTC	CASSFPSGGASYEQYF
TRBJ1-2	17	TRBV19	.	TRBD1	TGTGCCAGTAAAGTAGGTCGAACCCAGGGGGTTGACTATGGCTACACCTTC	CASKVGRTQGVDYGYTF
TRBJ2-1	13	TRBV4-1	.	.	TGCGCCAGCAGCCAGAGCCCCTGGGATGAGCAGTTCTTC	CASSQSPWDEQFF
TRBJ2-2	16	TRBV6-1	.	.	TGTGCCAGCAGCGAAGGAGGCGGGGAGAGATTCGGGGAGCTGTTTTTT	CASSEGGGERFGELFF
TRBJ1-5	15	TRBV7-6	few	.	TGTGCCAGCAGCTTAAACAGCTATAGCAATCAGCCCCAGCATTTT	CASSLNSYSNQPQHF